One and the same sample provided the 26 T cell receptor beta chains below, sequenced in a study of OX40 agonist ivuxolimab in advanced cancers. The table came from immunoSEQ multiplex PCR; TCRdb's copy has only in-frame clones and leaves some out. The repertoire holds over 40,000 clones, 75% to 90% seen once, with 6% to 7% in the top ten. Sequenced here: CD4+ or CD8+ T cells sorted from blood, sampled in a trial of the OX40 agonist ivuxolimab. Source of these receptors: an adult with an advanced solid tumor such as melanoma, head and neck, liver or kidney cancer.

The chain is built from TRBV6-6 and TRBJ2-7, with 8 bases that match TRBD2. The germline gives CDR1 MNHNY, CDR2 SVGAGI (reference sequence). The CDR3 has 15 residues. After removal of 2 bases from V and 1 base from J, the junction contained 4 bases not matched to a gene. The CDR3 spells CASSYAGGGSYEQYF. The CDR3 DNA reads as TGTGCCAGCAGTTACGCGGGAGGAGGTTCCTACGAGCAGTACTTC.

The chain recombines TRBV6-6 with TRBJ1-6; D gene ambiguous. The CDR3 covers 12 residues. Germline V lookup: CDR1 MNHNY, CDR2 SVGAGI (reference sequence). V lost 6 bases to trimming and J lost 7 bases, with 7 bases between them. The CDR3 loop reads CASSRRNSPLHF. CDR3 sequence (DNA): TGTGCCAGCAGCCGACGGAATTCACCCCTCCACTTT.

The gene calls are TRBV30 and TRBJ2-7; D unclear. V was clipped by 0 bases and J by 7 bases, with 10 bases between them. The V gene's germline CDR1 is GTSNPN and CDR2 SVGIG (reference sequence). The CDR3 extends over 12 amino acids. CDR3 sequence (DNA): TGTGCCTGGAGTGTACTATGGGTTGAGCAGTACTTC. Protein sequence: CAWSVLWVEQYF.

The rearrangement joins TRBV7-2 to TRBJ2-1, with 13 bases fitting TRBD2. The J segment lost 6 bases and the V segment lost 5 bases, leaving 4 bases of the junction unmatched. The CDR3 runs to 15 residues. Germline V lookup: CDR1 SGHTA, CDR2 FQGNSA. This CDR3 reads CASSLGLAGVNEQFF. CDR3 nucleotide sequence: TGTGCCAGCAGCCTTGGACTAGCGGGAGTCAATGAGCAGTTCTTC.

This chain connects TRBV11-2 to TRBJ2-5; D call uncertain. This CDR3 contains 12 residues. The ends were cut back, 0 bases at V and 2 bases at J, with 1 base in the middle. Germline V gives CDR1 SGHAT, CDR2 FQNNGV. CDR3 in amino acids: CASSLDQETQYF. For the CDR3, the DNA is TGTGCCAGCAGCTTAGATCAAGAGACCCAGTACTTC.

V and J are TRBV27 and TRBJ1-1; D unclear. CDR3 length: 13 residues. Trimming removed 2 bases at V and 4 bases at J, with 8 bases between. The germline V gene encodes CDR1 MNHEY and CDR2 SMNVEV (reference sequence). CDR3 sequence reads: CASSLGRVTEAFF. The CDR3 DNA reads as TGTGCCAGCAGTTTAGGGAGGGTCACTGAAGCTTTCTTT.

The chain is built from TRBV27 and TRBJ2-7; 10 bases align to TRBD2. Germline-derived CDR1 and CDR2 are MNHEY and SMNVEV (reference sequence). Losses at the gene ends were 6 bases for V and 4 bases for J; bases not matched to a gene: 3. This CDR3 comprises 13 residues. DNA of the CDR3: TGTGCCAGCAGACTAGCGGGACCTTACGAGCAGTACTTC. Protein product: CASRLAGPYEQYF.

The chain combines TRBV5-4 with TRBJ1-2; tentatively, D is TRBD1 (6 bases). CDR1 and CDR2 (germline): SGHNT, YYREEE (reference sequence). The CDR3 has 14 amino acids. V lost 4 bases, J lost 6 bases, and 16 bases lay in between. CDR3 nucleotides: TGTGCCAGCAGCGTACCACAGGGAGAGCATGGCTACACCTTC. Its translation is CASSVPQGEHGYTF.

V usage is TRBV5-5 and J usage is TRBJ1-1; the D is unclear. The CDR3 is made up of 13 amino acids. Trimming cost V 0 bases and J 6 bases, with 9 bases left between them. Germline CDR1 SGHKS, CDR2 YYEKEE (reference sequence). DNA of the CDR3: TGTGCCAGCAGCTTGGATGGCTTCGCTGAAGCTTTCTTT. Protein: CASSLDGFAEAFF.

V is TRBV30 and J is TRBJ1-3; no firm D call. The V end was cut by 8 bases, the J end by 0 bases, with 20 bases between. Germline-derived CDR1 and CDR2 are GTSNPN and SVGIG (reference sequence). The CDR3 length is 16 residues. The CDR3 coding sequence is TGTGCCGGTAATGGAAAACCGGGCAACTCTGGAAACACCATATATTTT. This translates into CAGNGKPGNSGNTIYF.

The chain uses TRBV30 and TRBJ2-3, with D possibly TRBD2 on 6 matching bases. Germline V lookup: CDR1 GTSNPN, CDR2 SVGIG (reference sequence). V lost 4 bases to trimming and J lost 0 bases, with 20 bases between them. The CDR3 consists of 17 residues. CDR3 loop: CAWMGWGEAASTDTQYF. Here the CDR3 DNA reads TGTGCCTGGATGGGGTGGGGGGAGGCGGCTAGCACAGATACGCAGTATTTT.

The V gene is TRBV18, the J gene TRBJ2-3; the D gene is possibly TRBD1 (6 bases). The CDR3 extends over 14 amino acids. Germline V gene lookup returns CDR1 KGHSH and CDR2 LQKENI. Deletions cut 3 bases from V and 1 base from J, with 8 bases between. CDR3 protein: CASSPYRGTDTQYF. CDR3 sequence (DNA): TGTGCCAGCTCACCTTACAGGGGCACAGATACGCAGTATTTT.

CDR3 DNA: TGTGCCATCCTCCGGGCTGCCGGGGAGCTGTTTTTT. It translates to CAILRAAGELFF. This chain joins TRBV6-6 and TRBJ2-2; D unresolved. Per germline, CDR1 MNHNY and CDR2 SVGAGI (reference sequence). Trimming took 10 bases from V and 6 from J, leaving 12 bases between them. The CDR3 extends over 12 amino acids.

V gene TRBV30 combines with J gene TRBJ1-4; D call uncertain. The CDR3 consists of 15 residues. The germline CDR1 and CDR2 sequences are GTSNPN and SVGIG (reference sequence). V was shortened by 0 bases and J by 0 bases, with 8 bases between the two germline ends. In DNA form, the CDR3 reads TGTGCCTGGAGTGTAGGTCAGGCAACTAATGAAAAACTGTTTTTT. It is translated as CAWSVGQATNEKLFF. Full variable domain (remainder filled in from reference TRBV30 and TRBJ1-4): SQTIHQWPATLVQPVGSPLSLECTVEGTSNPNLYWYRQAAGRGLQLLFYSVGIGQISSEVPQNLSASRPQDRQFILSSKKLLLSDSGFYLCAWSVGQATNEKLFFGSGTQLSVL.

The chain employs TRBV7-8 and TRBJ2-3; TRBD2 agrees at 11 bases. Trimming removed 3 bases from V and 2 bases from J; junction bases left unmatched: 1. The CDR3 covers 15 residues. Germline V gene data show CDR1 as SGHVS and CDR2 as FQNEAQ. This chain's CDR3 is CASSLGLAVTDTQYF. The CDR3 bases are TGTGCCAGCAGCTTGGGACTAGCGGTCACAGATACGCAGTATTTT.

Notes on this clone: At one of its ends the junction is not consistent with the germline gene, which may arise from a read error. The rearrangement uses TRBV7-2 and TRBJ1-2; D ambiguous. Germline values: CDR1 SGHTA, CDR2 FQGNSA. The CDR3 loop spans 11 amino acids. CDR3 sequence: CASSSYYSYTF. In nucleotides, the CDR3 is TGTGCCAGCAGCTCGTACTATAGCTACACCTTC.

CDR3 DNA: TGTGCCAGCAGTATTTACGGAGGGAACACTGAAGCTTTCTTT. Residues: CASSIYGGNTEAFF. The rearrangement joins TRBV2 to TRBJ1-1; D not certain. Germline lookup yields CDR1 SNHLY and CDR2 FYNNEI. The CDR3 has 14 amino acids. V was shortened by 5 bases and J by 1 base, with 11 bases between the two germline ends.

This chain uses TRBV4-1 with TRBJ2-3; TRBD2 agrees at 10 bases. CDR3 length: 16 residues. V lost 4 bases and J lost 3; bases outside the gene matches: 7. Germline CDR1 reads MGHRA; CDR2 reads YSYEKL. CDR3 sequence (DNA): TGCGCCAGCAGCCCCTCACCGGGACTAGCGACAGATACGCAGTATTTT. Amino acid sequence: CASSPSPGLATDTQYF.

The rearrangement joins TRBV30 to TRBJ1-6; D remains ambiguous. The ends were cut back, 1 base at V and 5 bases at J, with 9 bases in the middle. The CDR3 totals 14 residues. Germline V gives CDR1 GTSNPN, CDR2 SVGIG (reference sequence). CDR3 bases: TGTGCCTGGAGTGGCGGGCAAGATAATTCACCCCTCCACTTT. Translating gives CAWSGGQDNSPLHF.

V gene TRBV2 combines with J gene TRBJ2-2; no clear D. Trimming shortened V by 5 bases and J by 4 bases, and 14 bases separated the two germline ends. CDR1 and CDR2 (germline): SNHLY, FYNNEI. The CDR3 is made up of 15 amino acids. CDR3 loop: CASSLDTSSTGELFF. In DNA, the CDR3 is TGTGCCAGCAGTCTCGACACCTCGAGCACCGGGGAGCTGTTTTTT. The full variable domain, completed using reference TRBV2 and TRBJ2-2, is EPEVTQTPSHQVTQMGQEVILRCVPISNHLYFYWYRQILGQKVEFLVSFYNNEISEKSEIFDDQFSVERPDGSNFTLKIRSTKLEDSAMYFCASSLDTSSTGELFFGEGSRLTVL.

The CDR3 region is CASSSDRTGELFF. DNA of the CDR3: TGCGCCAGCAGCTCGGACCGTACCGGGGAGCTGTTTTTT. V usage is TRBV5-1 and J usage is TRBJ2-2, with D unclear. Trimming pared 3 bases from V and 5 bases from J, leaving 8 bases between. There are 13 residues in the CDR3. The V gene's germline CDR1 is SGHRS and CDR2 YFSETQ.

This CDR3 is CASSFRTVYGYTF. Written as DNA, the CDR3 is TGTGCCAGCAGCTTCCGGACAGTCTATGGCTACACCTTC. This rearrangement joins TRBV7-2 to TRBJ1-2; a weak D match, TRBD1 (6 bases). The CDR3 consists of 13 residues. The V gene lost 3 bases and the J gene lost 4 bases, with 9 bases spanning the gap. The germline V gene encodes CDR1 SGHTA and CDR2 FQGNSA.

The gene calls are TRBV6-6 and TRBJ1-5, with 8 bases matching TRBD1. The ends lost 2 bases at V and 6 bases at J; junction bases unmatched: 3. The CDR3 has 14 amino acids. Germline V gene sequence: CDR1 MNHNY, CDR2 SVGAGI (reference sequence). Here the CDR3 DNA reads TGTGCCAGCAGTTACGACAGGGGTATTCAGCCCCAGCATTTT. It yields the protein CASSYDRGIQPQHF.

The genes are TRBV10-1 and TRBJ1-2, with TRBD1 matching 8 bases. Germline V gene sequence: CDR1 WNHNN, CDR2 SYGVQD (reference sequence). The V and J ends lost 0 bases and 8 bases, in that order; junction bases with no gene match: 14. The CDR3 loop spans 17 amino acids. Here the CDR3 DNA reads TGCGCCAGCAGTGAGTCGACCGGGCTTGCAGGGGGCCAAGGCTACACCTTC. It is translated as CASSESTGLAGGQGYTF.

The chain is built from TRBV19 and TRBJ1-2; tentative D call: TRBD1 (5 bases). Germline V gives CDR1 LNHDA, CDR2 SQIVND (reference sequence). The CDR3 is 14 residues long. Trimming pared 4 bases from V and 2 bases from J, leaving 11 bases between. The CDR3 DNA reads TGTGCCAGTAGTACTAGTCAGGGCAACTATGGCTACACCTTC. Its protein is CASSTSQGNYGYTF.

CDR3 amino acids: CASSRKRGTAFVGYTF. CDR3 coding DNA: TGTGCCAGTAGCCGGAAACGGGGGACCGCCTTTGTGGGCTACACCTTC. This chain connects TRBV19 to TRBJ1-2; tentatively, D is TRBD1 (5 bases). V was cut by 6 bases and J by 8 bases, with 25 bases left in between. Germline-derived CDR1 and CDR2 are LNHDA and SQIVND (reference sequence). CDR3 length: 16 residues.